The 21 T cell receptor beta chains listed next were all sequenced from one sample in a study of shared clonotypes between healthy human individuals (dated by TCRdb to the early 2020s). The library relied on the immunoSEQ multiplex PCR assay. Not all clones reach the TCRdb copy of this immuneACCESS table, which keeps in-frame sequences only. Checked studies attribute under half of the gap to unresolved V genes and leave the rest unexplained. A total of fewer than 1.6 million clones appear in this sample, approximately 98.5% of them only once. In total, the top ten clones hold approximately 0.4% of the sample. Sequences were obtained from naive CD4+ T cells sorted from blood. Taken with the paper, the label for cell subset or site translates to: CD45RA+ positively selected. The receptors shown here come from a man younger than 45 in good health.

This clone appeared a single time. Other nucleotide sequences in the sample specify the same CDR3. The V call is TRBV19, the J call TRBJ2-7; 12 bases are a match to TRBD2. The length of the CDR3 is 14 residues. Germline V gene sequence: CDR1 LNHDA, CDR2 SQIVND (reference sequence). V gave up 4 bases and J gave up 4 bases; unmatched junction bases: 2. The DNA for the CDR3 is TGTGCCAGTAGTAGACTAGCGGGAGTGTACGAGCAGTACTTC. Translation: CASSRLAGVYEQYF.

This clone was found once. The chain is built from TRBV6-1 and TRBJ1-1; 9 bases map to TRBD1. CDR3 length: 15 residues. CDR1 and CDR2 (germline): MNHNS, SASEGT. The V and J ends lost 3 bases and 3 bases, in that order; junction bases with no gene match: 5. This CDR3 is CASSETGGVYTEAFF. CDR3 nucleotide sequence: TGTGCCAGCAGTGAGACAGGGGGAGTTTACACTGAAGCTTTCTTT.

The chain combines TRBV7-3 with TRBJ2-1, with D unclear. In germline, CDR1 is SGHTA, CDR2 FQGTGA. V lost 6 bases, J lost 14 bases, and 20 bases lay in between. The CDR3 length is 13 residues. The CDR3, as DNA: TGTGCCAGCAGAATGCACGGAAACAGCAAGGAGTTCTTC. Encoded protein: CASRMHGNSKEFF.

CDR3: CASSLERSRLSFSGNTIYF. The CDR3 coding sequence is TGTGCCAGCAGCTTAGAGCGTTCCAGGCTTTCCTTCTCTGGAAACACCATATATTTT. The chain links TRBV11-2 to TRBJ1-3; no firm D call. This CDR3 has 19 residues. CDR1 SGHAT and CDR2 FQNNGV come from the germline V gene. V was cut by 0 bases and J by 0 bases, with 18 bases left in between.

This clone was seen a handful of times. The J gene is TRBJ2-2, the V gene TRBV5-4, with D perhaps matching TRBD1 or TRBD2 (6 bases each). Germline CDR1 reads SGHNT; CDR2 reads YYREEE (reference sequence). The CDR3 has 15 amino acids. Trimming removed 0 bases from V and 2 bases from J, with 8 bases in between. The DNA of the CDR3 is TGTGCCAGCAGCTTGGAGGGGGGAAACACCGGGGAGCTGTTTTTT. Protein: CASSLEGGNTGELFF. The variable domain in full, with the rest retrieved from reference TRBV5-4 and TRBJ2-2, is ETGVTQSPTHLIKTRGQQVTLRCSSQSGHNTVSWYQQALGQGPQFIFQYYREEENGRGNFPPRFSGLQFPNYSSELNVNALELDDSALYLCASSLEGGNTGELFFGEGSRLTVL.

About this clone: This CDR3 is also generated by other DNA sequences in the sample. The J gene is TRBJ2-7, the V gene TRBV18; D not certain. The germline V gene encodes CDR1 KGHSH and CDR2 LQKENI. The V gene lost 0 bases and the J gene lost 2 bases, with 5 bases spanning the gap. This CDR3 is 13 amino acids long. CDR3 DNA sequence: TGTGCCAGCTCACCACCGAGTGCCTACGAGCAGTACTTC. This translates into CASSPPSAYEQYF.

The chain recombines TRBV29-1 with TRBJ2-7, with D perhaps given as TRBD1 or TRBD2 (5 bases each). The CDR3 spans 13 residues. Germline CDR1 SQVTM, CDR2 ANQGSEA. V lost 6 bases to trimming and J lost 6 bases, with 18 bases between them. The CDR3 sequence is CSVAQEYGGEQYF. In nucleotides, the CDR3 is TGCAGCGTGGCCCAGGAATATGGGGGCGAGCAGTACTTC.

The chain couples TRBV25-1 to TRBJ1-4, with no clear D. The CDR3 has 14 amino acids. Trimming stripped 10 bases from V and 0 bases from J, with 12 bases between. Germline CDR1 and CDR2: MGHDK and SYGVNS. Written as DNA, the CDR3 is TGTGCCACCCTAGACCCTGCAACTAATGAAAAACTGTTTTTT. Protein sequence: CATLDPATNEKLFF.

J is TRBJ2-1 and V is TRBV5-1; 8 bases fit TRBD2. The CDR3 is made up of 15 amino acids. Looked up from germline, CDR1 is SGHRS and CDR2 is YFSETQ. After removal of 4 bases from V and 2 bases from J, the junction contained 5 bases not matched to a gene. CDR3 sequence: CASSISGITYNEQFF. The CDR3 DNA sequence: TGCGCCAGCAGCATTAGCGGGATTACCTACAATGAGCAGTTCTTC.

This chain links TRBV18 with TRBJ1-5; D gene unclear. V lost 3 bases to trimming and J lost 0 bases, with 12 bases between them. Germline V CDR1 and CDR2: KGHSH, LQKENI. CDR3 length equals 16 residues. The CDR3 loop reads CASSPYLGDSNQPQHF. The CDR3 DNA is TGTGCCAGCTCACCGTACTTGGGCGATAGCAATCAGCCCCAGCATTTT.

The V and J genes are TRBV6-1 and TRBJ2-4; tentatively, D is TRBD2 (5 bases). Trimming cost V 1 base and J 0 bases, with 13 bases left between them. The CDR3 sequence is 17 residues long. From germline, CDR1 is MNHNS and CDR2 SASEGT. CDR3 coding DNA: TGTGCCAGCAGTGAAGAGGGAGCCCCTTTAGCCAAAAACATTCAGTACTTC. Translating gives CASSEEGAPLAKNIQYF.

CDR3 in amino acids: CASSRTWNSYEQYF. The CDR3 DNA reads TGCGCCAGCAGCCGGACGTGGAACTCCTACGAGCAGTACTTC. The chain recombines TRBV5-1 with TRBJ2-7; the D is unclear. The V and J ends lost 4 bases and 0 bases respectively, with 11 bases between them. Germline lookup yields CDR1 SGHRS and CDR2 YFSETQ. CDR3 size: 14 residues.

As for this clone: One junction end does not reproduce the germline sequence, and a read error may be involved. The V call is TRBV2, the J call TRBJ1-1; 8 bases line up with TRBD1. The CDR3 has 11 amino acids. CDR1 is SNHLY, CDR2 FYNNEI, per germline. The CDR3 DNA reads as TGTGCCAGCAGCCAGGGGGCTGAGGCTTTCTTT. Protein product: CASSQGAEAFF.

On this clone: In the same sample, other DNA sequences code for this CDR3. This chain connects TRBV5-4 to TRBJ2-2; 8 bases align to TRBD2. V lost 2 bases and J lost 4; bases outside the gene matches: 4. The germline V gene has CDR1 SGHNT and CDR2 YYREEE (reference sequence). The CDR3 loop spans 15 amino acids. The CDR3 loop reads CASSLGGRSTGELFF. The CDR3 DNA is TGTGCCAGCAGCTTAGGCGGGAGGAGCACCGGGGAGCTGTTTTTT.

This sequence joins TRBV28 and TRBJ1-2; a possible D gene is TRBD1 (5 bases). The CDR3 consists of 13 residues. In germline, CDR1 is MDHEN, CDR2 SYDVKM. The V end lost 6 bases, the J end lost 4 bases, and 12 bases lay between the germline ends. In nucleotides, the CDR3 is TGTGCCAGCAGACTAAACCAGGGCTATGGCTACACCTTC. It encodes CASRLNQGYGYTF.

The gene calls are TRBV27 and TRBJ1-3, with no clear D. Looked up from germline, CDR1 is MNHEY and CDR2 is SMNVEV (reference sequence). Trimming took off 0 bases at V and 4 bases at J, with 13 bases between the two ends. The CDR3 sequence is 16 residues long. CDR3 in amino acids: CASSLSWTLAGNTIYF. CDR3 nucleotide sequence: TGTGCCAGCAGTTTATCGTGGACCCTCGCCGGAAACACCATATATTTT.

CDR3 amino acids: CASGGTSGRTIYEQYF. CDR3 nucleotide sequence: TGTGCCAGCGGGGGGACTAGCGGGAGGACGATCTACGAGCAGTACTTC. The chain couples TRBV2 to TRBJ2-7; TRBD2 matches at 15 bases. This CDR3 has 16 amino acids. Germline trimming cut 8 bases from V and 3 bases from J; bases unmatched to any gene: 8. Germline loops: CDR1 SNHLY, CDR2 FYNNEI.

This chain connects TRBV5-1 to TRBJ1-1; 8 nucleotides align to TRBD1. The CDR3 consists of 16 residues. CDR1 is SGHRS, CDR2 YFSETQ, per germline. Losses at the gene ends were 0 bases for V and 3 bases for J; bases not matched to a gene: 7. For the CDR3, the DNA is TGCGCCAGCAGCTTGGTGCAGGGGGCGAGGGACACTGAAGCTTTCTTT. Translating it yields CASSLVQGARDTEAFF.

A word on this clone: Other nucleotide sequences in the sample specify the same CDR3. The rearrangement links TRBV18 to TRBJ2-5; D unresolved. Trimming shortened V by 0 bases and J by 4 bases, and 6 bases separated the two germline ends. Germline values: CDR1 KGHSH, CDR2 LQKENI. This CDR3 comprises 13 residues. CDR3 loop: CASSPPSSETQYF. CDR3 coding DNA: TGTGCCAGCTCACCACCAAGTTCAGAGACCCAGTACTTC. Drawing the rest from reference TRBV18 and TRBJ2-5, the complete variable domain is NAGVMQNPRHLVRRRGQEARLRCSPMKGHSHVYWYRQLPEEGLKFMVYLQKENIIDESGMPKERFSAEFPKEGPSILRIQQVVRGDSAAYFCASSPPSSETQYFGPGTRLLVL.

The V gene is TRBV28, the J gene TRBJ2-3; TRBD2 matches at 10 bases. J was trimmed by 3 bases and V by 3 bases; bases with no gene match: 6. The length of the CDR3 is 16 residues. Germline V gene sequence: CDR1 MDHEN, CDR2 SYDVKM. CDR3 DNA: TGTGCCAGCAGTTTCCCTAGCGGGAGAGGGACAGATACGCAGTATTTT. This encodes CASSFPSGRGTDTQYF.

CDR3 DNA: TGCGCCAGCAGCTGGGAGGGTGCAACTAATGAAAAACTGTTTTTT. It is translated as CASSWEGATNEKLFF. The chain employs TRBV5-1 and TRBJ1-4; D ambiguous. The CDR3 runs 15 residues. Per the germline V gene, CDR1 is SGHRS and CDR2 is YFSETQ. Trimming cost V 3 bases and J 0 bases, with 9 bases left between them.